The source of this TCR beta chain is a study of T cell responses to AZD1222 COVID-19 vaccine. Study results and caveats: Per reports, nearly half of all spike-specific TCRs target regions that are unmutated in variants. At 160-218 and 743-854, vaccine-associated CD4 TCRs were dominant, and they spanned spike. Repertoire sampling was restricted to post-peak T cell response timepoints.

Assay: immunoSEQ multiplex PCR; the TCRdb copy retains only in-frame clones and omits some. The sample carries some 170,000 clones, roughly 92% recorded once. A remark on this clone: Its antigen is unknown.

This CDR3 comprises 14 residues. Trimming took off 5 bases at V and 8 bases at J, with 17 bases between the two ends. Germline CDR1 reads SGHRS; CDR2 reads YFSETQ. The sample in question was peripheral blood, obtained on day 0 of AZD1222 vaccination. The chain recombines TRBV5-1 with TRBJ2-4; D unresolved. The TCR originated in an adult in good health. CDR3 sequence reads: CASRGSAGRDIQYF. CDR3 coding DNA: TGCGCCAGCAGAGGGTCCGCCGGAAGGGACATTCAGTACTTC.